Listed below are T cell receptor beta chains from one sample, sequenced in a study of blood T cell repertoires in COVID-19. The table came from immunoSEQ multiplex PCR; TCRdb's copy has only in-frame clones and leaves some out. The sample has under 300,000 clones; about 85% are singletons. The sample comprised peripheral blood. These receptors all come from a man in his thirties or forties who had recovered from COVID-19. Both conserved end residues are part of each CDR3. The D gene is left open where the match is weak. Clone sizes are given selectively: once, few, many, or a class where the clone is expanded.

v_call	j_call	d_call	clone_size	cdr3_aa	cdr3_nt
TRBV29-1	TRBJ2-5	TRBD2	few	CSVEDAASGEETQYF	TGCAGCGTTGAAGATGCCGCCAGCGGGGAAGAGACCCAGTACTTC
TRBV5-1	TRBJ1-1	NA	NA	CASSLTQGGGEAFF	TGCGCCAGCAGCTTGACACAGGGCGGCGGTGAAGCTTTCTTT
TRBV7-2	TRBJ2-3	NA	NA	CASSQGQFGDTQYF	TGTGCCAGCAGCCAAGGACAATTCGGAGATACGCAGTATTTT
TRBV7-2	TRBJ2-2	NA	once	CASSPRGGSGELFF	TGTGCCAGCAGCCCGAGGGGGGGCTCCGGGGAGCTGTTTTTT
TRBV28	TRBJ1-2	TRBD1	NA	CASRPTGDYGYTF	TGTGCCAGCCGCCCAACAGGGGACTATGGCTACACCTTC
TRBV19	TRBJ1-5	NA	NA	CASSSGLVQPQHF	TGTGCCAGTAGCTCAGGGTTGGTTCAGCCCCAGCATTTT
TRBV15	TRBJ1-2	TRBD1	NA	CATSKDRGGYGYTF	TGTGCCACCAGCAAGGACAGGGGGGGCTATGGCTACACCTTC
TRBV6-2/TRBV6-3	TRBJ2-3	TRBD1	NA	CASSPGTGVDTQYF	TGTGCCAGCAGTCCAGGGACAGGGGTCGATACGCAGTATTTT
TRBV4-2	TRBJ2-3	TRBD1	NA	CASSQEQGGADTQYF	TGTGCCAGCAGCCAAGAACAGGGGGGCGCAGATACGCAGTATTTT
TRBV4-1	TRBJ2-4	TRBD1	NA	CASSQVGTVNIQYF	TGCGCCAGCAGCCAAGTCGGGACAGTAAACATTCAGTACTTC
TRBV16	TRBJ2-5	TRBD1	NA	CASSRGQGETQYF	TGTGCCAGCAGCCGAGGACAGGGGGAGACCCAGTACTTC
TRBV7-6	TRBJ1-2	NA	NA	CASSAEVEDRKGYTF	TGTGCCAGCAGCGCAGAGGTGGAGGACAGAAAGGGCTACACCTTC
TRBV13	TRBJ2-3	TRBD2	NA	CASSPTGLAGPSSTDTQYF	TGTGCCAGCAGCCCAACGGGACTAGCGGGCCCGTCTAGCACAGATACGCAGTATTTT
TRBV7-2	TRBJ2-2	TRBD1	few	CASSGHRGAGELFF	TGTGCCAGCAGCGGACACAGGGGCGCCGGGGAGCTGTTTTTT
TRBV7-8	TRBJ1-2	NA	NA	CASSLGARGDTYGYTF	TGTGCCAGCAGCTTAGGCGCTCGGGGAGATACCTATGGCTACACCTTC
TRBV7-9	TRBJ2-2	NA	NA	CASSFESNTGELFF	TGTGCCAGCAGCTTTGAGTCGAACACCGGGGAGCTGTTTTTT
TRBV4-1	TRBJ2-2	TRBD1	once	CASSQFPRQGAIGELFF	TGCGCCAGCAGCCAATTTCCGCGACAGGGGGCCATCGGGGAGCTGTTTTTT
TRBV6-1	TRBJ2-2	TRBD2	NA	CASSGLAGPLGDTGELFF	TGTGCCAGCAGTGGACTAGCGGGCCCCCTTGGGGACACCGGGGAGCTGTTTTTT
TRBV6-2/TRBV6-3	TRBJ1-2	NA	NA	CASSYLTYGYTF	TGTGCCAGCAGTTACCTAACCTATGGCTACACCTTC
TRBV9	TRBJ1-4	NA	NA	CASSVGGVGTNEKLFF	TGTGCCAGCAGCGTAGGGGGAGTGGGAACTAATGAAAAACTGTTTTTT
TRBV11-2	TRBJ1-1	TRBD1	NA	CASSWKRGRDTEAFF	TGTGCCAGCAGCTGGAAGAGGGGGCGCGACACTGAAGCTTTCTTT
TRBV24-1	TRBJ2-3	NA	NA	CATETSTDTQYF	TGTGCCACTGAAACATCGACAGATACGCAGTATTTT
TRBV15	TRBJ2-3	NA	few	CATSTSFDFTTDTQYF	TGTGCCACCAGCACGTCGTTCGACTTCACCACAGATACGCAGTATTTT
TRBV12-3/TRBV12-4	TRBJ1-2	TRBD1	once	CASRSGQGNGYTF	TGTGCCAGCAGGTCGGGACAGGGGAATGGCTACACCTTC
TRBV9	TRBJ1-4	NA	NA	CASSVSPGGSNEKLFF	TGTGCCAGCAGCGTATCGCCGGGCGGGTCTAATGAAAAACTGTTTTTT
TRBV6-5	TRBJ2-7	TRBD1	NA	CATYSGTGYYEQYF	TGTGCCACCTATTCCGGGACAGGGTACTACGAGCAGTACTTC
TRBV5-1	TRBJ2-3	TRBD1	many	CASSLTGGGGDTQYF	TGCGCCAGCAGTCTGACAGGGGGCGGAGGAGATACGCAGTATTTT
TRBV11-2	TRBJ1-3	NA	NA	CASSLTTDTIYF	TGTGCCAGCAGCCTAACCACGGACACCATATATTTT
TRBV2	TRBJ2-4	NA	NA	CASSGEGVNIQYF	TGTGCCAGCAGTGGGGAGGGGGTAAACATTCAGTACTTC
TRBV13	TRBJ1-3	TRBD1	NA	CASSPGTANSGNTIYF	TGTGCCAGCAGCCCAGGGACAGCCAACTCTGGAAACACCATATATTTT
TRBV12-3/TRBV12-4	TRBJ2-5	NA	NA	CASSFIETQYF	TGTGCCAGCAGTTTTATTGAGACCCAGTACTTC
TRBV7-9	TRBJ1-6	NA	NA	CASSLWRRIPPLNSPLHF	TGTGCCAGCAGCTTATGGAGGCGGATTCCTCCTTTGAATTCACCCCTCCACTTT
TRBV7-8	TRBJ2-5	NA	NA	CASSLVGGSGETQYF	TGTGCCAGCAGCTTAGTTGGGGGGTCAGGGGAGACCCAGTACTTC
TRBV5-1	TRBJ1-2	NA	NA	CASSLDGQLNYGYTF	TGCGCCAGCAGCTTGGACGGACAGCTTAACTATGGCTACACCTTC
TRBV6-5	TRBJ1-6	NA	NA	CASAQGLSYNSPLHF	TGTGCCAGCGCGCAGGGCCTCTCCTATAATTCACCCCTCCACTTT
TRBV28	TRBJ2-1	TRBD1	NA	CASSGPGQGGNEQFF	TGTGCCAGCAGTGGACCGGGACAGGGTGGGAATGAGCAGTTCTTC
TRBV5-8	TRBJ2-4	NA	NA	CASSLGGAKNIQYF	TGTGCCAGCAGCTTGGGGGGCGCCAAAAACATTCAGTACTTC
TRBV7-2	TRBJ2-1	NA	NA	CASSFIGGLLIF	TGTGCCAGCAGCTTTATAGGAGGCCTCCTAATCTTC
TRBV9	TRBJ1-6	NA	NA	CASSFTGTDNSPLHF	TGTGCCAGCAGCTTTACAGGGACGGATAATTCACCCCTCCACTTT
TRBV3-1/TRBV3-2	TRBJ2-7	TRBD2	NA	CASSQEAGAPYEQYF	TGTGCCAGCAGCCAAGAAGCGGGGGCCCCCTACGAGCAGTACTTC
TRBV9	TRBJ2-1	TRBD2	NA	CASTTGLVGGGEQFF	TGTGCCAGCACTACGGGACTAGTGGGTGGTGGTGAGCAGTTCTTC